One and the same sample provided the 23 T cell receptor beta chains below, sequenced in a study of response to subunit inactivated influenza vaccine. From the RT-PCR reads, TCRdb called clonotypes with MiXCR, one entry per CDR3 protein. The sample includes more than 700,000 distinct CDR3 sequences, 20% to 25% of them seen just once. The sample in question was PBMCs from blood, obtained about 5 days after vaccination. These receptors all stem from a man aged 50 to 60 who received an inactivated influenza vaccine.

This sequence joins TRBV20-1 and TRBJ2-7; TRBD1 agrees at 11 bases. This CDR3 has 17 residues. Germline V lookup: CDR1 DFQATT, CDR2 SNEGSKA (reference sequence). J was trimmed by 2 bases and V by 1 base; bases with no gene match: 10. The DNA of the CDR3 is TGCAGTGCTAGAGCGGCGACCGGGACAGGGGGTCCCTACGAGCAGTACTTC. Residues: CSARAATGTGGPYEQYF.

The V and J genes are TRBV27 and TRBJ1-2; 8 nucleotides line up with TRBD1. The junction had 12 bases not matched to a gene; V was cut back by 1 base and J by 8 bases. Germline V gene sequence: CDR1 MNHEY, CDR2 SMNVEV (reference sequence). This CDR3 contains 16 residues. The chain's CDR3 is CASSLLSGRGPGGYTF. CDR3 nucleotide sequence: TGTGCCAGCAGTTTATTGTCGGGCAGGGGGCCTGGGGGCTACACCTTC.

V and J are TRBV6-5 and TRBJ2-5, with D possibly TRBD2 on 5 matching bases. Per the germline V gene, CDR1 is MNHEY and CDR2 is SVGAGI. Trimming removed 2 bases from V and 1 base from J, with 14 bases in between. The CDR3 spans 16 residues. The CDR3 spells CASSYRWTATQETQYF. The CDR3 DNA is TGTGCCAGCAGTTACAGATGGACTGCGACCCAAGAGACCCAGTACTTC.

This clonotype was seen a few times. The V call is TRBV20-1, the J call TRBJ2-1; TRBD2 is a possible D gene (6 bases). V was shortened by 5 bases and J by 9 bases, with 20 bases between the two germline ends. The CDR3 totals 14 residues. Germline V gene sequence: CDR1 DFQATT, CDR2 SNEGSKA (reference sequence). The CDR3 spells CSASTPRDGSEQFF. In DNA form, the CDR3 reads TGCAGTGCTTCAACCCCCCGGGACGGGAGTGAGCAGTTCTTC.

The CDR3 nucleotides read TGTGCCAGCAGCTTAAACCTAGTTGGGTCCGAGCAGTACTTC. This gives the protein CASSLNLVGSEQYF. The chain employs TRBV7-2 and TRBJ2-7; D unresolved. This CDR3 spans 14 amino acids. Germline V CDR1 and CDR2: SGHTA, FQGNSA. Trimming took 2 bases from V and 6 from J, leaving 14 bases between them.

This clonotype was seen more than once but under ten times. The CDR3, as DNA: TGTGCCAGCAGCCCACGGCTCTACAGATCCGATACGCAGTATTTT. This translates into CASSPRLYRSDTQYF. V is TRBV14 and J is TRBJ2-3; D is unresolved. The CDR3 contains 15 residues. The ends were cut back, 4 bases at V and 6 bases at J, with 17 bases in the middle. In germline, CDR1 is SGHDN, CDR2 FVKESK.

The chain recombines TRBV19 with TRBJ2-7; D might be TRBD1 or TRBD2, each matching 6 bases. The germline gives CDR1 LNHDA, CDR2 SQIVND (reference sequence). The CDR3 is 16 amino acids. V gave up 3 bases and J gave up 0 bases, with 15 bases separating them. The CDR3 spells CASSMPGATHSYEQYF. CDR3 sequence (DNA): TGTGCCAGTAGTATGCCGGGGGCTACCCACTCCTACGAGCAGTACTTC.

In DNA form, the CDR3 reads TGTGCCAGCAGTTACACTAGCTGGATATCAGATACGCAGTATTTT. The encoded protein is CASSYTSWISDTQYF. The gene calls are TRBV6-2 or TRBV6-3 and TRBJ2-3; TRBD2 is a possible D gene (6 bases). Germline V CDR1 and CDR2: MNHEY, SVGEGT. This CDR3 is built from 15 residues. V gave up 2 bases and J gave up 4 bases, with 13 bases separating them.

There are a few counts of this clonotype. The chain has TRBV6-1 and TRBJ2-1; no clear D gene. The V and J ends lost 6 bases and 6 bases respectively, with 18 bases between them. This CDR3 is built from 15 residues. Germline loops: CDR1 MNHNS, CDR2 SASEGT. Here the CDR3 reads CASSRGVLGGNEQFF. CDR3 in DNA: TGTGCCAGCAGCCGAGGTGTTTTAGGTGGCAATGAGCAGTTCTTC.

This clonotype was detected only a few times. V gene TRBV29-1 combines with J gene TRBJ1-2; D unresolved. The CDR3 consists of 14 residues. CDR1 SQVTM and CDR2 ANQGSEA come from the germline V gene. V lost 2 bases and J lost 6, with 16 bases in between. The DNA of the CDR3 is TGCAGCGTTGAATCACCACCTCCCAAGGATGGCTACACCTTC. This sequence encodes CSVESPPPKDGYTF.

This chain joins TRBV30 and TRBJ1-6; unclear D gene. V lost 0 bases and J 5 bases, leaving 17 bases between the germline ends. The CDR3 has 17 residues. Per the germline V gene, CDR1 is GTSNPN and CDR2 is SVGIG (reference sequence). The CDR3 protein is CAWSVTRTQRHNSPLHF. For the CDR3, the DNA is TGTGCCTGGAGTGTAACCAGGACCCAACGCCATAATTCACCCCTCCACTTT.

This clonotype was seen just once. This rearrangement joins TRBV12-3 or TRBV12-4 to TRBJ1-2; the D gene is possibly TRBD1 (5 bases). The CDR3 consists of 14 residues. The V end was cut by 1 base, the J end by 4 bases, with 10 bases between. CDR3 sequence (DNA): TGTGCCAGCAGTTTAGTAACAGGCGGCTATGGCTACACCTTC. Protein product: CASSLVTGGYGYTF.

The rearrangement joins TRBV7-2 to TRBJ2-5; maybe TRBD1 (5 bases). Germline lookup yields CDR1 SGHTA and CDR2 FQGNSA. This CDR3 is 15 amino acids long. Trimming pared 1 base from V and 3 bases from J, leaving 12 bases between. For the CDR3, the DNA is TGTGCCAGCAGCTTAGATGCAGGGTGGAAAGAGACCCAGTACTTC. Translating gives CASSLDAGWKETQYF.

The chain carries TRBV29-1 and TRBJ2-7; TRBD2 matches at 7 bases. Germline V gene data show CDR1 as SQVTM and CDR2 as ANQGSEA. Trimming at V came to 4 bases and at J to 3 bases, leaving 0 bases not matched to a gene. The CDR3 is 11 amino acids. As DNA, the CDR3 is TGCAGCGTTGGGGACTACTACGAGCAGTACTTC. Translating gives CSVGDYYEQYF.

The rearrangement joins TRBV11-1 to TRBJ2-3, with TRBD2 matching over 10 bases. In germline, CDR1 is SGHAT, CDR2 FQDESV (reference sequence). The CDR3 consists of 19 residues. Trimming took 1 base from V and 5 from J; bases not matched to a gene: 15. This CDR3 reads CASSLESLDLAGAGDTQYF. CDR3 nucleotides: TGTGCCAGCAGCTTAGAAAGCTTGGACCTAGCGGGAGCAGGAGATACGCAGTATTTT. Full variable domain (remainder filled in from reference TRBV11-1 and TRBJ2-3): EAEVAQSPRYKITEKSQAVAFWCDPISGHATLYWYRQILGQGPELLVQFQDESVVDDSQLPKDRFSAERLKGVDSTLKIQPAELGDSAMYLCASSLESLDLAGAGDTQYFGPGTRLTVL.

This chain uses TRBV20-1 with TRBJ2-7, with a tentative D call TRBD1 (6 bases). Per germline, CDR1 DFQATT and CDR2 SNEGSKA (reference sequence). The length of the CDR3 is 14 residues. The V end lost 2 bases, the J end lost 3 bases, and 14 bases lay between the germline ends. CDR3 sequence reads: CSARQGIANYEQYF. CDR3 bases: TGCAGTGCTAGACAGGGGATAGCTAACTACGAGCAGTACTTC.

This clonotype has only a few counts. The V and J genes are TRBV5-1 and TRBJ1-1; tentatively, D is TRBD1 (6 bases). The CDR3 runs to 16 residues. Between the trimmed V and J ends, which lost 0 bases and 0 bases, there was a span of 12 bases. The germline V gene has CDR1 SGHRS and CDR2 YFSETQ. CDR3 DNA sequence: TGCGCCAGCAGCTTGGGATTTCGGGGGCTGAACACTGAAGCTTTCTTT. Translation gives CASSLGFRGLNTEAFF. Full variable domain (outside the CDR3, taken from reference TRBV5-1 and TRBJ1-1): KAGVTQTPRYLIKTRGQQVTLSCSPISGHRSVSWYQQTPGQGLQFLFEYFSETQRNKGNFPGRFSGRQFSNSRSEMNVSTLELGDSALYLCASSLGFRGLNTEAFFGQGTRLTVV.

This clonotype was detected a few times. The CDR3 DNA follows: TGTGCCAGCAGCTTGGAGGTTCCGAGCACAGATACGCAGTATTTT. It translates to CASSLEVPSTDTQYF. The rearrangement links TRBV5-5 to TRBJ2-3; no firm D call. Germline CDR1 is SGHKS and CDR2 is YYEKEE (reference sequence). Trimming shortened V by 0 bases and J by 0 bases, and 8 bases separated the two germline ends. The CDR3 has 15 amino acids.

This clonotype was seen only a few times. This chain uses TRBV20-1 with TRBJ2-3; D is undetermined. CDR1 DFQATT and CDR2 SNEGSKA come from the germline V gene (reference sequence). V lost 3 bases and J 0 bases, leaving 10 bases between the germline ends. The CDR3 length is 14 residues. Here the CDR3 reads CSASADRSTDTQYF. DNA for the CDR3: TGCAGTGCTAGTGCGGACCGAAGCACAGATACGCAGTATTTT.

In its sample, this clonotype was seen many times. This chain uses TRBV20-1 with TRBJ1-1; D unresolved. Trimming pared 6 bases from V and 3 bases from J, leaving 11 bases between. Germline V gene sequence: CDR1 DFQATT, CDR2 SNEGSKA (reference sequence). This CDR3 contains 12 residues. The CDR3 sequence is CSARLTHTEAFF. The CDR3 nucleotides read TGCAGTGCGCGGCTGACCCACACTGAAGCTTTCTTT.

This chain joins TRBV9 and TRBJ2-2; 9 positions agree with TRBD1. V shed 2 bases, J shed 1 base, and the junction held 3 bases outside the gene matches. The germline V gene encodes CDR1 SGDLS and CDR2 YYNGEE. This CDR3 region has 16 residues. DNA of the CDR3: TGTGCCAGCAGCGTTGCGACAGGGGGGAACACCGGGGAGCTGTTTTTT. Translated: CASSVATGGNTGELFF.

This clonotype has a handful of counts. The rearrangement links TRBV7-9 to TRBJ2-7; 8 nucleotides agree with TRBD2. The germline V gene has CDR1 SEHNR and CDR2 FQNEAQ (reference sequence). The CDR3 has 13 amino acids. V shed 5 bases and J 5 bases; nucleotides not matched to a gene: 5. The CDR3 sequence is CASSDGLADEQYF. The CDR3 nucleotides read TGTGCCAGCAGCGATGGACTAGCCGACGAGCAGTACTTC.

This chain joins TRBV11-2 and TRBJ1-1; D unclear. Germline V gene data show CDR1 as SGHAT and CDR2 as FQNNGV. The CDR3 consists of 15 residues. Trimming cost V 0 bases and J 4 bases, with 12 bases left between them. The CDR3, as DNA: TGTGCCAGCAGCTTAGAGGAGTTGTCCCGCACTGAAGCTTTCTTT. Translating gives CASSLEELSRTEAFF.